A selection of T cell receptor beta chains follows, all from one sample in a study of beta chain features in type 1 diabetes. TCRdb's copy holds only in-frame clones and misses some; the assay was immunoSEQ multiplex PCR. This table has 900,000 or so clones, under 20% appearing once. Sequencing was carried out using naive CD4+ T cells from blood. The receptors were sampled from a woman between 18 and 30 years old in good health. Each CDR3 is given without its conserved first and last residue.

v_call: TRBV6-5; cdr3_length: 12; cdr3_aa: ASSKQVVGDTQY
v_call: TRBV11-2; cdr3_length: 14; cdr3_aa: ASSLITKTTSKEQY
v_call: TRBV7-9; cdr3_length: 12; cdr3_aa: ASSPWTDGNTIY
v_call: TRBV7-8; cdr3_length: 11; cdr3_aa: ASSLAGEYEQY
v_call: TRBV5-1; cdr3_length: 13; cdr3_aa: ASSAGHSGTDTQY
v_call: TRBV28; cdr3_length: 13; cdr3_aa: ASSLWQDPSYEQY
v_call: TRBV21-1; cdr3_length: 11; cdr3_aa: ASSLRSGETQY
v_call: TRBV7-2; cdr3_length: 13; cdr3_aa: ASSLVTTENSPLH
v_call: TRBV4-3; cdr3_length: 16; cdr3_aa: ASSQEGRGRLLQETQY
v_call: TRBV7-2; cdr3_length: 11; cdr3_aa: ASSLSGRGAQY
v_call: TRBV28; cdr3_length: 12; cdr3_aa: ASRTGGSDQPQH
v_call: TRBV7-2; cdr3_length: 11; cdr3_aa: ASSTGMGETQY
v_call: TRBV5-8; cdr3_length: 12; cdr3_aa: ASSLRTNTGELF
v_call: TRBV7-9; cdr3_length: 15; cdr3_aa: ASSLGPGGWSSYEQY
v_call: TRBV14; cdr3_length: 14; cdr3_aa: ASSPLTSGRLETQY